This entry features one TCR beta chain sequence. This record comes from a study of blood T cell repertoires in COVID-19. Sequencing was performed with immunoSEQ multiplex PCR; in TCRdb, only in-frame clones are kept and a portion is missing. The repertoire holds around 92,000 clones, with more than 75% as singletons. CDR1 LGHDT and CDR2 YNNKEL come from the germline V gene (reference sequence). This CDR3 contains 17 residues. The trim removed 3 bases at V and 9 bases at J, leaving 15 bases unmatched. The sequencing sample was made of peripheral blood. V and J are TRBV3-1 (or the pseudogene TRBV3-2) and TRBJ2-1; 9 nucleotides agree with TRBD2. The sequence came from a human donor in a cohort sampled during active COVID-19. CDR3 sequence: CASSHDESGRGGIEQFF. CDR3 in DNA: TGTGCCAGCAGCCACGACGAGTCAGGGCGGGGGGGCATTGAGCAGTTCTTC.